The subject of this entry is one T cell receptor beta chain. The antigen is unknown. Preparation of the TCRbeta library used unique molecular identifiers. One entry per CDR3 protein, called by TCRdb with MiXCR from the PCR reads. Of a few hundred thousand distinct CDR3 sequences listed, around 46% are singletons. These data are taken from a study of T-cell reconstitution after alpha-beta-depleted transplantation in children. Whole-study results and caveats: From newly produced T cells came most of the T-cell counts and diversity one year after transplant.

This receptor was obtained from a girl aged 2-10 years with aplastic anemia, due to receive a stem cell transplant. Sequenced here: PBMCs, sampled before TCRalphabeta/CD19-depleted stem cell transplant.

As DNA, the CDR3 is TGTGCCAGCAGCTTCGGGGTATCTGGAAACACCATATATTTT. It yields the protein CASSFGVSGNTIYF. The chain joins TRBV7-6 to TRBJ1-3, with no clear D. With 3 bases removed from V and 1 base from J, the gap between germline ends came to 7 bases. The CDR3 extends over 14 amino acids. CDR1 SGHVS and CDR2 FNYEAQ come from the germline V gene.